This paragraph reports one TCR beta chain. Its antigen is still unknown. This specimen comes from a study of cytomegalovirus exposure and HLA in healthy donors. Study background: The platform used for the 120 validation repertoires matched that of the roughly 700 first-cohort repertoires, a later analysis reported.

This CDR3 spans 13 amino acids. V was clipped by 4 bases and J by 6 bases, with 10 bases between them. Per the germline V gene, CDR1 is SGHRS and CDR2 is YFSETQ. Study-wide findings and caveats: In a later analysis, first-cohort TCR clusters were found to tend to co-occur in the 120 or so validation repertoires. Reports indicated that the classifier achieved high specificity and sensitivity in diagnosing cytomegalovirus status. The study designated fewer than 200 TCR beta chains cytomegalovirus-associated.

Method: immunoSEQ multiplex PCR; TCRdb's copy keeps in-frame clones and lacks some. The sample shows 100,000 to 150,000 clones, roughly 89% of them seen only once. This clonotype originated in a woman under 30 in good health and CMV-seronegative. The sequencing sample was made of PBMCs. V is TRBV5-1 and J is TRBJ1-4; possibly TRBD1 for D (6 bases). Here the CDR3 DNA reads TGCGCCAGCAGCGGCGGGGGCGATGAAAAACTGTTTTTT. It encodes CASSGGGDEKLFF.